One T cell receptor beta chain is described in this entry. These data come from a study of blood T cell repertoires in COVID-19. Study in general: PBMCs, B-cell-depleted T cells, or T cells were the source of the cDNA or gDNA that made up the material.

Assay used: immunoSEQ multiplex PCR; TCRdb lists only in-frame clones, some missing. In the table there are more than 95,000 clones, over 65% of which are singletons. The CDR3 extends over 11 amino acids. In germline, CDR1 is GTSNPN, CDR2 SVGIG (reference sequence). With 8 bases removed from V and 2 bases from J, the gap between germline ends came to 9 bases. The TCR was taken from a man aged 25-45 years with acute or convalescent COVID-19. Sequencing input: peripheral blood. The rearrangement joins TRBV30 to TRBJ1-2, with D tentatively TRBD1 (6 bases). The CDR3 coding sequence is TGTGCCACGGACAGAAACTATGGCTACACCTTC. It encodes CATDRNYGYTF. Supplemented by reference TRBV30 and TRBJ1-2, the full variable domain reads SQTIHQWPATLVQPVGSPLSLECTVEGTSNPNLYWYRQAAGRGLQLLFYSVGIGQISSEVPQNLSASRPQDRQFILSSKKLLLSDSGFYLCATDRNYGYTFGSGTRLTVV.